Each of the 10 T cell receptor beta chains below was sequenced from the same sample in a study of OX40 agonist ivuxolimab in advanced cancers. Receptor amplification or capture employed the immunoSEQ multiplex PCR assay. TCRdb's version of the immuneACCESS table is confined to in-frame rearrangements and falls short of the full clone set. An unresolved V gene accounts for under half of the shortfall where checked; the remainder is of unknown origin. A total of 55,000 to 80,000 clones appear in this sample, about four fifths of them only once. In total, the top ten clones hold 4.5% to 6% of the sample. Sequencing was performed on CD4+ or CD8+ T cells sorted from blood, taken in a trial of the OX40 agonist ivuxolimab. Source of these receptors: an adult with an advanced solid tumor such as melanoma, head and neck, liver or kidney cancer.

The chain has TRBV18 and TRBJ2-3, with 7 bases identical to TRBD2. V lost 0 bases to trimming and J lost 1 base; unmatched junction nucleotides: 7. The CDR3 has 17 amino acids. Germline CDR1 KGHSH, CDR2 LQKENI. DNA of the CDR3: TGTGCCAGCTCACCACCGGGAGTACGGGGGGGCACAGATACGCAGTATTTT. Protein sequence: CASSPPGVRGGTDTQYF.

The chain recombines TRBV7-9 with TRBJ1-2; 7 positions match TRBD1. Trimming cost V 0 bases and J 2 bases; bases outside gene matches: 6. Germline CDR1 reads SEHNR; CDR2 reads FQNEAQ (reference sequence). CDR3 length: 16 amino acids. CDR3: CASSLAGTAENYGYTF. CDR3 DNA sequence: TGTGCCAGCAGCTTAGCCGGGACAGCTGAAAACTATGGCTACACCTTC. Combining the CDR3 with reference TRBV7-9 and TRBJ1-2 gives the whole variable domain DTGVSQNPRHKITKRGQNVTFRCDPISEHNRLYWYRQTLGQGPEFLTYFQNEAQLEKSRLLSDRFSAERPKGSFSTLEIQRTEQGDSAMYLCASSLAGTAENYGYTFGSGTRLTVV.

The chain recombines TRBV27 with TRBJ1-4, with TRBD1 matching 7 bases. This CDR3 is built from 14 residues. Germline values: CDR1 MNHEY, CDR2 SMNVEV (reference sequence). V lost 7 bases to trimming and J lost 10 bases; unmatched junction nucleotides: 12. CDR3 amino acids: CASNRAGGSGKLFF. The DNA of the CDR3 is TGTGCCAGCAATCGGGCAGGGGGTTCCGGAAAACTGTTTTTT.

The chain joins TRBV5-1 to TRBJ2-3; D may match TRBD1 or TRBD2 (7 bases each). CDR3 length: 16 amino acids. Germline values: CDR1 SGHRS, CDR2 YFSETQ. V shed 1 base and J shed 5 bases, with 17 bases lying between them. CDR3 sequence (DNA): TGCGCCAGCAGCTTGCGACTAGCAGGGGGAGTAGATACGCAGTATTTT. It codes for CASSLRLAGGVDTQYF.

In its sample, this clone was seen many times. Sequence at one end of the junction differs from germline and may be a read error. The CDR3 region has the DNA TGTGCCAGCAGCTTGGGACAGGGCAAGCAGCCCCAGCATTTT. Residues: CASSLGQGKQPQHF. The V call is TRBV5-8, the J call TRBJ1-5; 7 bases align to TRBD1. Germline lookup yields CDR1 SGHTS and CDR2 YDEGEE. CDR3 size: 14 residues.

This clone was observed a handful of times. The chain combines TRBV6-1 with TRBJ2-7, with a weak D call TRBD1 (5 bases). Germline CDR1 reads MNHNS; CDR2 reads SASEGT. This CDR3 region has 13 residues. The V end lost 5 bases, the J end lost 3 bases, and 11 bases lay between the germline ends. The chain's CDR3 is CASSQTDFYEQYV. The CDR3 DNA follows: TGTGCCAGCAGTCAGACAGACTTCTACGAGCAGTACGTC.

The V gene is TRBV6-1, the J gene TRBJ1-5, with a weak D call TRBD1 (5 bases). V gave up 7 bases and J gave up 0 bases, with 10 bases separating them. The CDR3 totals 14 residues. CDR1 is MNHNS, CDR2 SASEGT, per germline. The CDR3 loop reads CASIRDYSNQPQHF. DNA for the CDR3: TGTGCCAGCATACGGGACTATAGCAATCAGCCCCAGCATTTT.

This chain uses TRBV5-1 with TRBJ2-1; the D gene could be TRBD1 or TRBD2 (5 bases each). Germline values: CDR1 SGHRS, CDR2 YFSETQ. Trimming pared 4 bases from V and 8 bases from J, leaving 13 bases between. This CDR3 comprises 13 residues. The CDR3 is CASSMGPWDEQFF. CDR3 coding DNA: TGCGCCAGCAGCATGGGACCTTGGGATGAGCAGTTCTTC. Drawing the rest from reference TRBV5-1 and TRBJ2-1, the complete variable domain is KAGVTQTPRYLIKTRGQQVTLSCSPISGHRSVSWYQQTPGQGLQFLFEYFSETQRNKGNFPGRFSGRQFSNSRSEMNVSTLELGDSALYLCASSMGPWDEQFFGPGTRLTVL.

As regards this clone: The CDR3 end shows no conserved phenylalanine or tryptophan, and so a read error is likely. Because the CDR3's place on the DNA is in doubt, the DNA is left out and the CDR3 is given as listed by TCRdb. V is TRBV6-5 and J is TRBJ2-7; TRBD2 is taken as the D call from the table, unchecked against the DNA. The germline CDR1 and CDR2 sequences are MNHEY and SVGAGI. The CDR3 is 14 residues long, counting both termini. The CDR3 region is CASSPTKTSGSVIL.

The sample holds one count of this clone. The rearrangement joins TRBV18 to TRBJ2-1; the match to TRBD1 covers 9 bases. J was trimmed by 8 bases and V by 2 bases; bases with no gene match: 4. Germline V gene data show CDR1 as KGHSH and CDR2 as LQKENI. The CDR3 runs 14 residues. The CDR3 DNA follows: TGTGCCAGCTCACCAGGGGACAGGGAAGATGAGCAGTTCTTC. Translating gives CASSPGDREDEQFF.